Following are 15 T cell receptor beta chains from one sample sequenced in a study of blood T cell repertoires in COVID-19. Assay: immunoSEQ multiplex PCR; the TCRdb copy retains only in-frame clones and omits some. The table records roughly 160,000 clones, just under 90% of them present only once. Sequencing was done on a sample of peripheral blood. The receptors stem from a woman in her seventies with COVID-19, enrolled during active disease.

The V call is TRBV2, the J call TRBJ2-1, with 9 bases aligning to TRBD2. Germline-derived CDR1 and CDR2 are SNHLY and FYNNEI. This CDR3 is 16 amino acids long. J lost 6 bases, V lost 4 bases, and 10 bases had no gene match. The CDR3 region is CASSALAGALGNEQFF. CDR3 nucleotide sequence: TGTGCCAGCAGTGCCTTAGCGGGGGCATTGGGCAATGAGCAGTTCTTC.

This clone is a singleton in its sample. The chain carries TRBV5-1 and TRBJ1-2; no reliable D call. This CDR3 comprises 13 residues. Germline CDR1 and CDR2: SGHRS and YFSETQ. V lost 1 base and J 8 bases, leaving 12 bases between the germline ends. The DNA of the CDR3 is TGCGCCAGCAGCTTGTTGATGAGTACGGGCTACACCTTC. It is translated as CASSLLMSTGYTF.

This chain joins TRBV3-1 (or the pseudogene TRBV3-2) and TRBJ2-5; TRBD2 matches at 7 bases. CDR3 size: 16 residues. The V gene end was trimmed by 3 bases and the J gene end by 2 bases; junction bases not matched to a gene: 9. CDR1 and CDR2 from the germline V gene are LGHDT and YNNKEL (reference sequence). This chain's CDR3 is CASSHQIAGPQETQYF. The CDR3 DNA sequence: TGTGCCAGCAGCCACCAAATAGCGGGTCCACAAGAGACCCAGTACTTC.

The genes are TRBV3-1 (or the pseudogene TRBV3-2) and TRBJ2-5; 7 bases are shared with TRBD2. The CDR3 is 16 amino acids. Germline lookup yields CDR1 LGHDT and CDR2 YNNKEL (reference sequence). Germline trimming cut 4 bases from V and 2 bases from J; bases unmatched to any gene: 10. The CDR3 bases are TGTGCCAGCAGCCCCCGGGGGGTCGCGCCTCAAGAGACCCAGTACTTC. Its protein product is CASSPRGVAPQETQYF.

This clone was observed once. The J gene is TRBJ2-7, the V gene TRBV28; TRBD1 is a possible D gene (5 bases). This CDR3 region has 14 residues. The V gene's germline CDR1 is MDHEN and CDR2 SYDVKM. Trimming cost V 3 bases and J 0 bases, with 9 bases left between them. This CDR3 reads CASSLYDSSYEQYF. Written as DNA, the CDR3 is TGTGCCAGCAGTTTGTACGACAGCTCCTACGAGCAGTACTTC.

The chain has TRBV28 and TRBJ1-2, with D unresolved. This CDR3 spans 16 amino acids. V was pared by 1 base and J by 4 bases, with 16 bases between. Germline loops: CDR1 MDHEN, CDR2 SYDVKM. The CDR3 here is CASSLFNPRMSYGYTF. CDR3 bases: TGTGCCAGCAGTTTATTTAACCCCAGGATGTCCTATGGCTACACCTTC.

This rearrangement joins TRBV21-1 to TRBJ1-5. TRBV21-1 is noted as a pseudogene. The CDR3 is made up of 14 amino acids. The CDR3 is CASSKAWRDQPQHF. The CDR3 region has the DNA TGTGCCAGCAGCAAAGCGTGGAGGGATCAGCCCCAGCATTTT.

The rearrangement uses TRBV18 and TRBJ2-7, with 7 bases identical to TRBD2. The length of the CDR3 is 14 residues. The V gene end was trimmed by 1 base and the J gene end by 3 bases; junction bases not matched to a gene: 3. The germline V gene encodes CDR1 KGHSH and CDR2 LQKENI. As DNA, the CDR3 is TGTGCCAGCTCACCACTGACTAGCAGCTACGAGCAGTACTTC. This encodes CASSPLTSSYEQYF.

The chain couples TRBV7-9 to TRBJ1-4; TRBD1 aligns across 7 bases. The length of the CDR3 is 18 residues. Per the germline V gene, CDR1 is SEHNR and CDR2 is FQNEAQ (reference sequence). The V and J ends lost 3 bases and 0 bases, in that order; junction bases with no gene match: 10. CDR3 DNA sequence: TGTGCCAGCAGCTTCGGGACAGCCAACTTTGCAACTAATGAAAAACTGTTTTTT. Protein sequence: CASSFGTANFATNEKLFF.

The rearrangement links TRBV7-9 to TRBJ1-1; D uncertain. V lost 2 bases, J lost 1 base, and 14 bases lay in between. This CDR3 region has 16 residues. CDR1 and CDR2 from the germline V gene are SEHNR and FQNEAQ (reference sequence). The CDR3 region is CASSLRSWATNTEAFF. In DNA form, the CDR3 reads TGTGCCAGCAGCTTACGCTCCTGGGCGACGAACACTGAAGCTTTCTTT.

In DNA, the CDR3 is TGTGCCAGCAGCCTTAGCTCTGGCGAGCGGGAGCAGTACTTC. Its translation is CASSLSSGEREQYF. The chain has TRBV2 and TRBJ2-7; a weak D match, TRBD2 (5 bases). CDR1 is SNHLY, CDR2 FYNNEI, per germline. The V end was cut by 6 bases, the J end by 7 bases, with 19 bases between. This CDR3 spans 14 amino acids.

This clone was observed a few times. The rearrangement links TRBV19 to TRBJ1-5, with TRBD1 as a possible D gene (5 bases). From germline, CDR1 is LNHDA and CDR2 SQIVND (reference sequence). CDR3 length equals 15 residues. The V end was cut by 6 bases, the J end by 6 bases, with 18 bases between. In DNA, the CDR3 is TGTGCCAGTAGCAGTCCCGGGGGGTCGGGTCAGCCCCAGCATTTT. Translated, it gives CASSSPGGSGQPQHF.

The CDR3 sequence is CASSRRTGEIYNEQFF. The CDR3 nucleotides read TGTGCCAGCAGCAGAAGGACAGGGGAGATTTACAATGAGCAGTTCTTC. V gene TRBV21-1 combines with J gene TRBJ2-1; TRBD1, the table's D call, lacks a check against the DNA. TRBV21-1 corresponds to a pseudogene. The CDR3 spans 16 residues.

The CDR3 loop is CASSQEYRGPYGYTF. The CDR3 DNA sequence: TGTGCCAGCAGTCAGGAATACAGGGGGCCCTATGGCTACACCTTC. This chain links TRBV6-2 or TRBV6-3 with TRBJ1-2; TRBD1 aligns across 9 bases. The CDR3 has 15 amino acids. Germline CDR1 reads MNHEY; CDR2 reads SVGEGT. V lost 5 bases, J lost 4 bases, and 8 bases stayed unmatched.

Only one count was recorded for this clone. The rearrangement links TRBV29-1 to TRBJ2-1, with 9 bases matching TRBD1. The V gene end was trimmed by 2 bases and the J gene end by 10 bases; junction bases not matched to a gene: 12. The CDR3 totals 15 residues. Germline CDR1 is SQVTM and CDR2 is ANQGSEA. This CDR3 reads CSVETRGDRAREQFF. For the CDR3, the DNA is TGCAGCGTTGAAACTAGGGGGGACAGGGCCAGGGAGCAGTTCTTC.